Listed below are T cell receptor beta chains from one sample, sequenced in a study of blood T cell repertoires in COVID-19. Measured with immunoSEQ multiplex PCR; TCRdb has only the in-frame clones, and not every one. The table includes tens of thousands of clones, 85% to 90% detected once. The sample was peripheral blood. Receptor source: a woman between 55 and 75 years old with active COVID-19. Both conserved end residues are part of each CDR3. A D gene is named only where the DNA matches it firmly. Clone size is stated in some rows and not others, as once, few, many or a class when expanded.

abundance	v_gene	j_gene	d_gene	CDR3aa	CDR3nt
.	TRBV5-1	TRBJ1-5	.	CASSLEPGDRNQPQHF	TGCGCCAGCAGCTTGGAGCCGGGAGACCGAAATCAGCCCCAGCATTTT
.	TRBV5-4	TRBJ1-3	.	CASSLAGGNTIYF	TGTGCCAGCAGCTTGGCAGGAGGAAACACCATATATTTT
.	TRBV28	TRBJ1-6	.	CASSTGPFEASPLHF	TGTGCCAGCAGCACAGGGCCCTTTGAGGCTTCACCCCTCCACTTT
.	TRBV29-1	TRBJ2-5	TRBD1	CSVECEGAGRETQYF	TGCAGCGTTGAATGCGAGGGGGCTGGGAGAGAGACCCAGTACTTC
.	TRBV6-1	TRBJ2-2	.	CASSETDTGELFF	TGTGCCAGCAGTGAAACGGACACCGGGGAGCTGTTTTTT
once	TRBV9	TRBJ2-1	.	CASSVEFWGVGNEQFF	TGTGCCAGCAGCGTAGAGTTTTGGGGGGTCGGCAATGAGCAGTTCTTC
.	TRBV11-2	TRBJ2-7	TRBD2	CASSFGLAGAYEQYF	TGTGCCAGCAGCTTTGGACTAGCGGGAGCATACGAGCAGTACTTC
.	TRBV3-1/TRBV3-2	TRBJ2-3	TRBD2	CASSQKLAGPSTDTQYF	TGTGCCAGCAGCCAAAAACTAGCGGGGCCTAGCACAGATACGCAGTATTTT
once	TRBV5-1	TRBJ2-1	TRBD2	CASSLLAGGPNEQFF	TGCGCCAGCAGCTTGCTTGCGGGGGGGCCAAACGAGCAGTTCTTC
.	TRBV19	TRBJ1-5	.	CASSIRGEPQHF	TGTGCCAGTAGTATCCGCGGTGAGCCCCAGCATTTT
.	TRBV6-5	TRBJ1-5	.	CASRSQGSGNQPQHF	TGTGCCAGCAGAAGCCAGGGGTCTGGCAATCAGCCCCAGCATTTT
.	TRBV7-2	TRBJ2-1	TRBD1	CASSDHRSGQFNEQFF	TGTGCCAGCAGCGACCACCGCTCGGGACAGTTCAATGAGCAGTTCTTC